The clone carrying this T cell receptor beta chain occurred many times. No antigen is known for it. This sample stems from a study of T cells in Graves' hyperthyroidism and ophthalmopathy. Background on the study: Peripheral blood was acquired at first diagnosis, ahead of any therapy whatsoever.

The source material, RNA transcripts, was used to amplify TCR beta CDR3 regions. An initial round of RT-PCR targeting the TCR CDR3 relied on the HTBI primer set. MiXCR was run by TCRdb on the multiplex PCR reads, yielding one entry per CDR3 protein. The table includes about 350,000 distinct CDR3 sequences, about 14% detected once. Points from the study as a whole: Among clonotypes expanded in thyroid above 0.001, most were also found in blood.

Recently diagnosed hyperthyroidism of less than 2 months' duration affected patients aged 18 to 65. The sequencing input was blood. This TCR derives from a woman aged 25 to 39 with Graves' hyperthyroidism.

CDR3 protein: CASSLVDGGTDTQYF. The CDR3 DNA reads TGTGCCAGCAGCTTAGTGGACGGGGGGACAGATACGCAGTATTTT. The J gene is TRBJ2-3, the V gene TRBV7-6; 7 bases align to TRBD2. Trimming cost V 1 base and J 3 bases; bases outside gene matches: 4. The CDR3 loop spans 15 amino acids. CDR1 and CDR2 from the germline V gene are SGHVS and FNYEAQ.